This TCR beta chain appears in the sequencing data of a study of blood T cell repertoires in COVID-19. As handled by the study authors: Reference gene primers were amplified, and this amplification served to estimate nucleated cell counts. Produced via immunoSEQ multiplex PCR; TCRdb's table is partial and in-frame only. The V and J calls and clone size were taken over from that table, and D and trimming were inferred from the DNA. The table includes about 360,000 clones, around 90% detected once. The germline CDR1 and CDR2 sequences are SGHVS and FQNEAQ. This CDR3 has 16 amino acids. The ends lost 5 bases at V and 3 bases at J; junction bases unmatched: 11.

This TCR was recovered from a human donor in a cohort sampled during active COVID-19. Material: peripheral blood. The chain joins TRBV7-8 to TRBJ2-5; TRBD1 agrees at 8 bases. CDR3 sequence reads: CASSPTDRDSEETQYF. The CDR3 DNA reads as TGTGCCAGCAGCCCTACGGACAGGGACTCAGAAGAGACCCAGTACTTC.